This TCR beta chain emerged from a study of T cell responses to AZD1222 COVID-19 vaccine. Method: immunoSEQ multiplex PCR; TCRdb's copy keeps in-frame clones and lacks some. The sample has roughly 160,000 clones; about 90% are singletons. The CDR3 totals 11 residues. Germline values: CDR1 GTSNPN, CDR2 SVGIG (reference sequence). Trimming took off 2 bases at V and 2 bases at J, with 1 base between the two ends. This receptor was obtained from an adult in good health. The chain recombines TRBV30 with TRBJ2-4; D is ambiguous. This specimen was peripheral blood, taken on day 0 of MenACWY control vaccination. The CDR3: CAWSTKNIQYF. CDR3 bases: TGTGCCTGGAGTACCAAAAACATTCAGTACTTC.